This TCR beta chain was profiled in a study of T cell repertoires in ileal Crohn's disease. Study details: Every patient was operated on for stricturing (roughly 61%) or penetrating (approximately 40%) complications.

V was shortened by 5 bases and J by 13 bases, with 15 bases between the two germline ends. This CDR3 spans 13 amino acids. The V gene's germline CDR1 is SGHAT and CDR2 FQNNGV. TCRdb keeps only in-frame clones here, not all; method: immunoSEQ multiplex PCR. The repertoire holds roughly 15,000 clones, with over 80% as singletons. General observations from the study: Active smokers at surgery had more clonal expansions than non-smokers. High-frequency clones were more common in sorted CD8 than CD4 cells.

A note on this clone: The antigen is undetermined.

The receptor was derived from an adult with Crohn's disease. The sample consisted of ileal tissue. The chain is built from TRBV11-2 and TRBJ1-6; D unresolved. In DNA, the CDR3 is TGTGCCAGCAGCATTCAGGAACAGTCCCCCCTCCACTTT. Protein sequence: CASSIQEQSPLHF.